These T cell receptor beta chains were read from a single sample in a study of cytomegalovirus exposure and HLA in healthy donors. Only in-frame clones appear in the TCRdb table, and some are missing; sequencing was by immunoSEQ multiplex PCR. The table shows about 150,000 clones, with around 75% occurring only once. Sample: PBMCs. The receptors come from a woman aged 18-29 years in good health and CMV-seronegative. The CDR3 runs from the conserved cysteine through the conserved F or W. The order of the fields is D gene, clone size, V gene, J gene, CDR3 DNA, CDR3 protein. D genes are given only for firm matches. Some rows mark clone size as missing; the rest say once, few, many or name a class of expanded clone.

D gene: TRBD1
clone size: NA
V gene: TRBV18
J gene: TRBJ2-7
CDR3 DNA: TGTGCCAGCTCACCACCCCTCGGACAGGGAGGCGAGCAGTACTTC
CDR3 protein: CASSPPLGQGGEQYF

D gene: TRBD1
clone size: NA
V gene: TRBV4-2
J gene: TRBJ1-1
CDR3 DNA: TGTGCCAGCAGCCAGGGGCAGGGGGCTCACGGCACTGAAGCTTTCTTT
CDR3 protein: CASSQGQGAHGTEAFF

D gene: TRBD1
clone size: NA
V gene: TRBV6-1
J gene: TRBJ1-5
CDR3 DNA: TGTGCCAGCAGAAGCAGGGGGCTCAGGCAGCCCCAGCATTTT
CDR3 protein: CASRSRGLRQPQHF

D gene: TRBD2
clone size: NA
V gene: TRBV9
J gene: TRBJ2-5
CDR3 DNA: TGTGCCAGCAGCGCTCTAGCGGGGTGGGGAGAGACCCAGTACTTC
CDR3 protein: CASSALAGWGETQYF

D gene: NA
clone size: NA
V gene: TRBV9
J gene: TRBJ2-1
CDR3 DNA: TGTGCCAGCAATCCAACGGGGGGCGCCTACAATGAGCAGTTCTTC
CDR3 protein: CASNPTGGAYNEQFF

D gene: NA
clone size: few
V gene: TRBV27
J gene: TRBJ1-2
CDR3 DNA: TGTGCCACCAGGGTAGACTATGGCTACACCTTC
CDR3 protein: CATRVDYGYTF

D gene: TRBD2
clone size: NA
V gene: TRBV6-5
J gene: TRBJ2-1
CDR3 DNA: TGTGCCAGCAGCATGGGGGAGGGAAATGAGCAGTTCTTC
CDR3 protein: CASSMGEGNEQFF

D gene: TRBD1
clone size: few
V gene: TRBV7-2
J gene: TRBJ2-3
CDR3 DNA: TGTGCCAGCAGCTCCCGGACAGGGGGCCCGATAGATACGCAGTATTTT
CDR3 protein: CASSSRTGGPIDTQYF

D gene: NA
clone size: NA
V gene: TRBV30
J gene: TRBJ1-6
CDR3 DNA: TGTGCCTGGAGTGAGGACAGTGGTTCACCCCTCCACTTT
CDR3 protein: CAWSEDSGSPLHF

D gene: TRBD2
clone size: NA
V gene: TRBV4-1
J gene: TRBJ2-7
CDR3 DNA: TGCGCCAGCAGCCTCGGGACTAGCGGGGGATACGAGCAGTACTTC
CDR3 protein: CASSLGTSGGYEQYF

D gene: TRBD2
clone size: once
V gene: TRBV5-1
J gene: TRBJ2-3
CDR3 DNA: TGCGCCAGCAGCCCGGGGGGGGGCACAGATACGCAGTATTTT
CDR3 protein: CASSPGGGTDTQYF

D gene: NA
clone size: NA
V gene: TRBV28
J gene: TRBJ2-1
CDR3 DNA: TGTGCCAGCAGCCAGACTAGAGGGTGGAATGAGCAGTTCTTC
CDR3 protein: CASSQTRGWNEQFF

D gene: TRBD1
clone size: NA
V gene: TRBV5-4
J gene: TRBJ2-3
CDR3 DNA: TGTGCCAGCAGCTTGAGTTACAGGGGAGGCACAGATACGCAGTATTTT
CDR3 protein: CASSLSYRGGTDTQYF

D gene: TRBD1
clone size: once
V gene: TRBV11-2
J gene: TRBJ2-2
CDR3 DNA: TGTGCCAGCAGCGGACGGACAGGGATGAACACCGGGGAGCTGTTTTTT
CDR3 protein: CASSGRTGMNTGELFF

D gene: TRBD2
clone size: few
V gene: TRBV4-2
J gene: TRBJ2-3
CDR3 DNA: TGTGCCAGCAGCCAGCAACCGGGACTAGCGGGGGGGCTAAGCACAGATACGCAGTATTTT
CDR3 protein: CASSQQPGLAGGLSTDTQYF

D gene: TRBD1
clone size: NA
V gene: TRBV7-2
J gene: TRBJ1-2
CDR3 DNA: TGTGCCAGCAGCTCCCCGGGACAGGGCGATGGCTACACCTTC
CDR3 protein: CASSSPGQGDGYTF

D gene: TRBD2
clone size: NA
V gene: TRBV5-1
J gene: TRBJ2-4
CDR3 DNA: TGCGCCAGCAGCTTGGACGGGAGGGACAAAAACATTCAGTACTTC
CDR3 protein: CASSLDGRDKNIQYF

D gene: TRBD2
clone size: NA
V gene: TRBV6-4
J gene: TRBJ2-1
CDR3 DNA: TGTGCCAGCAGCCATGGGACTAGCGGGTACAATGAGCAGTTCTTC
CDR3 protein: CASSHGTSGYNEQFF

D gene: TRBD1
clone size: NA
V gene: TRBV5-4
J gene: TRBJ2-7
CDR3 DNA: TGTGCCAGCAGCTTAAGACAGGGGTCTAACGAGCAGTACTTC
CDR3 protein: CASSLRQGSNEQYF

D gene: NA
clone size: NA
V gene: TRBV9
J gene: TRBJ1-3
CDR3 DNA: TGTGCCAGCAGCGTTCAGGGTGCGACTGGAAACACCATATATTTT
CDR3 protein: CASSVQGATGNTIYF

D gene: TRBD2
clone size: NA
V gene: TRBV4-3
J gene: TRBJ2-3
CDR3 DNA: TGCGCCAGCAGCCAAGGGGAGGGCAGCACAGATACGCAGTATTTT
CDR3 protein: CASSQGEGSTDTQYF

D gene: NA
clone size: NA
V gene: TRBV4-2
J gene: TRBJ1-5
CDR3 DNA: TGTGCCAGCAGCCAAGAAGGGGGTCAGCCCCAGCATTTT
CDR3 protein: CASSQEGGQPQHF

D gene: NA
clone size: NA
V gene: TRBV11-3
J gene: TRBJ2-1
CDR3 DNA: TGTGCCAGCACCTCGACTGACGGCCACAATGAGCAGTTCTTC
CDR3 protein: CASTSTDGHNEQFF

D gene: NA
clone size: NA
V gene: TRBV11-3
J gene: TRBJ2-1
CDR3 DNA: TGTGCCAGCAGCTATTTAGAGGTCAATGAGCAGTTCTTC
CDR3 protein: CASSYLEVNEQFF

D gene: NA
clone size: NA
V gene: TRBV4-1
J gene: TRBJ1-6
CDR3 DNA: TGCGCCAGCAGCCCTAGACAGTTTTTTAATTCACCCCTCCACTTT
CDR3 protein: CASSPRQFFNSPLHF

D gene: TRBD1
clone size: NA
V gene: TRBV25-1
J gene: TRBJ1-1
CDR3 DNA: TGTGCCACTACAGGGGTTTCGTACACTGAAGCTTTCTTT
CDR3 protein: CATTGVSYTEAFF

D gene: NA
clone size: NA
V gene: TRBV5-6
J gene: TRBJ2-1
CDR3 DNA: TGTGCCAGCAGCTTGGTGGGGAGACCCTACAATGAGCAGTTCTTC
CDR3 protein: CASSLVGRPYNEQFF

D gene: TRBD2
clone size: NA
V gene: TRBV4-1
J gene: TRBJ2-3
CDR3 DNA: TGCGCCAGCAGCCGGACGGGACTAGCGGTAGATACGCAGTATTTT
CDR3 protein: CASSRTGLAVDTQYF